This TCR beta chain was profiled in a study of blood T cell repertoires in COVID-19. The wider study: The United States, Italy and Spain were the sources of the acute and convalescent COVID-19 samples. The analysed material was cDNA or gDNA that came from T cells, B-cell-depleted T cells, or PBMCs.

Enrollment of patients from Seattle took place during active infection, with longitudinal follow-up. V shed 0 bases and J 1 base; nucleotides not matched to a gene: 3. The CDR3 consists of 16 residues. Germline V lookup: CDR1 SGHTS, CDR2 YDEGEE. Methods used by the authors: Amplification of reference gene primers provided the estimated nucleated cell counts. Some clones are missing from TCRdb's copy, which holds only in-frame ones; the method was immunoSEQ multiplex PCR. D and trimming were read from the DNA, whereas the V and J calls and clone size are those reported in that table. This sample has roughly 29,000 clones, with over 75% found just once.

The TCR sequence derives from an elderly woman with COVID-19, enrolled during active disease. The sequenced sample was peripheral blood. The chain carries TRBV5-8 and TRBJ2-5; TRBD1 matches at 10 bases. The CDR3 nucleotides read TGTGCCAGCAGCTTGGGGACAGGGGGTCGCCAAGAGACCCAGTACTTC. Encoded protein: CASSLGTGGRQETQYF.